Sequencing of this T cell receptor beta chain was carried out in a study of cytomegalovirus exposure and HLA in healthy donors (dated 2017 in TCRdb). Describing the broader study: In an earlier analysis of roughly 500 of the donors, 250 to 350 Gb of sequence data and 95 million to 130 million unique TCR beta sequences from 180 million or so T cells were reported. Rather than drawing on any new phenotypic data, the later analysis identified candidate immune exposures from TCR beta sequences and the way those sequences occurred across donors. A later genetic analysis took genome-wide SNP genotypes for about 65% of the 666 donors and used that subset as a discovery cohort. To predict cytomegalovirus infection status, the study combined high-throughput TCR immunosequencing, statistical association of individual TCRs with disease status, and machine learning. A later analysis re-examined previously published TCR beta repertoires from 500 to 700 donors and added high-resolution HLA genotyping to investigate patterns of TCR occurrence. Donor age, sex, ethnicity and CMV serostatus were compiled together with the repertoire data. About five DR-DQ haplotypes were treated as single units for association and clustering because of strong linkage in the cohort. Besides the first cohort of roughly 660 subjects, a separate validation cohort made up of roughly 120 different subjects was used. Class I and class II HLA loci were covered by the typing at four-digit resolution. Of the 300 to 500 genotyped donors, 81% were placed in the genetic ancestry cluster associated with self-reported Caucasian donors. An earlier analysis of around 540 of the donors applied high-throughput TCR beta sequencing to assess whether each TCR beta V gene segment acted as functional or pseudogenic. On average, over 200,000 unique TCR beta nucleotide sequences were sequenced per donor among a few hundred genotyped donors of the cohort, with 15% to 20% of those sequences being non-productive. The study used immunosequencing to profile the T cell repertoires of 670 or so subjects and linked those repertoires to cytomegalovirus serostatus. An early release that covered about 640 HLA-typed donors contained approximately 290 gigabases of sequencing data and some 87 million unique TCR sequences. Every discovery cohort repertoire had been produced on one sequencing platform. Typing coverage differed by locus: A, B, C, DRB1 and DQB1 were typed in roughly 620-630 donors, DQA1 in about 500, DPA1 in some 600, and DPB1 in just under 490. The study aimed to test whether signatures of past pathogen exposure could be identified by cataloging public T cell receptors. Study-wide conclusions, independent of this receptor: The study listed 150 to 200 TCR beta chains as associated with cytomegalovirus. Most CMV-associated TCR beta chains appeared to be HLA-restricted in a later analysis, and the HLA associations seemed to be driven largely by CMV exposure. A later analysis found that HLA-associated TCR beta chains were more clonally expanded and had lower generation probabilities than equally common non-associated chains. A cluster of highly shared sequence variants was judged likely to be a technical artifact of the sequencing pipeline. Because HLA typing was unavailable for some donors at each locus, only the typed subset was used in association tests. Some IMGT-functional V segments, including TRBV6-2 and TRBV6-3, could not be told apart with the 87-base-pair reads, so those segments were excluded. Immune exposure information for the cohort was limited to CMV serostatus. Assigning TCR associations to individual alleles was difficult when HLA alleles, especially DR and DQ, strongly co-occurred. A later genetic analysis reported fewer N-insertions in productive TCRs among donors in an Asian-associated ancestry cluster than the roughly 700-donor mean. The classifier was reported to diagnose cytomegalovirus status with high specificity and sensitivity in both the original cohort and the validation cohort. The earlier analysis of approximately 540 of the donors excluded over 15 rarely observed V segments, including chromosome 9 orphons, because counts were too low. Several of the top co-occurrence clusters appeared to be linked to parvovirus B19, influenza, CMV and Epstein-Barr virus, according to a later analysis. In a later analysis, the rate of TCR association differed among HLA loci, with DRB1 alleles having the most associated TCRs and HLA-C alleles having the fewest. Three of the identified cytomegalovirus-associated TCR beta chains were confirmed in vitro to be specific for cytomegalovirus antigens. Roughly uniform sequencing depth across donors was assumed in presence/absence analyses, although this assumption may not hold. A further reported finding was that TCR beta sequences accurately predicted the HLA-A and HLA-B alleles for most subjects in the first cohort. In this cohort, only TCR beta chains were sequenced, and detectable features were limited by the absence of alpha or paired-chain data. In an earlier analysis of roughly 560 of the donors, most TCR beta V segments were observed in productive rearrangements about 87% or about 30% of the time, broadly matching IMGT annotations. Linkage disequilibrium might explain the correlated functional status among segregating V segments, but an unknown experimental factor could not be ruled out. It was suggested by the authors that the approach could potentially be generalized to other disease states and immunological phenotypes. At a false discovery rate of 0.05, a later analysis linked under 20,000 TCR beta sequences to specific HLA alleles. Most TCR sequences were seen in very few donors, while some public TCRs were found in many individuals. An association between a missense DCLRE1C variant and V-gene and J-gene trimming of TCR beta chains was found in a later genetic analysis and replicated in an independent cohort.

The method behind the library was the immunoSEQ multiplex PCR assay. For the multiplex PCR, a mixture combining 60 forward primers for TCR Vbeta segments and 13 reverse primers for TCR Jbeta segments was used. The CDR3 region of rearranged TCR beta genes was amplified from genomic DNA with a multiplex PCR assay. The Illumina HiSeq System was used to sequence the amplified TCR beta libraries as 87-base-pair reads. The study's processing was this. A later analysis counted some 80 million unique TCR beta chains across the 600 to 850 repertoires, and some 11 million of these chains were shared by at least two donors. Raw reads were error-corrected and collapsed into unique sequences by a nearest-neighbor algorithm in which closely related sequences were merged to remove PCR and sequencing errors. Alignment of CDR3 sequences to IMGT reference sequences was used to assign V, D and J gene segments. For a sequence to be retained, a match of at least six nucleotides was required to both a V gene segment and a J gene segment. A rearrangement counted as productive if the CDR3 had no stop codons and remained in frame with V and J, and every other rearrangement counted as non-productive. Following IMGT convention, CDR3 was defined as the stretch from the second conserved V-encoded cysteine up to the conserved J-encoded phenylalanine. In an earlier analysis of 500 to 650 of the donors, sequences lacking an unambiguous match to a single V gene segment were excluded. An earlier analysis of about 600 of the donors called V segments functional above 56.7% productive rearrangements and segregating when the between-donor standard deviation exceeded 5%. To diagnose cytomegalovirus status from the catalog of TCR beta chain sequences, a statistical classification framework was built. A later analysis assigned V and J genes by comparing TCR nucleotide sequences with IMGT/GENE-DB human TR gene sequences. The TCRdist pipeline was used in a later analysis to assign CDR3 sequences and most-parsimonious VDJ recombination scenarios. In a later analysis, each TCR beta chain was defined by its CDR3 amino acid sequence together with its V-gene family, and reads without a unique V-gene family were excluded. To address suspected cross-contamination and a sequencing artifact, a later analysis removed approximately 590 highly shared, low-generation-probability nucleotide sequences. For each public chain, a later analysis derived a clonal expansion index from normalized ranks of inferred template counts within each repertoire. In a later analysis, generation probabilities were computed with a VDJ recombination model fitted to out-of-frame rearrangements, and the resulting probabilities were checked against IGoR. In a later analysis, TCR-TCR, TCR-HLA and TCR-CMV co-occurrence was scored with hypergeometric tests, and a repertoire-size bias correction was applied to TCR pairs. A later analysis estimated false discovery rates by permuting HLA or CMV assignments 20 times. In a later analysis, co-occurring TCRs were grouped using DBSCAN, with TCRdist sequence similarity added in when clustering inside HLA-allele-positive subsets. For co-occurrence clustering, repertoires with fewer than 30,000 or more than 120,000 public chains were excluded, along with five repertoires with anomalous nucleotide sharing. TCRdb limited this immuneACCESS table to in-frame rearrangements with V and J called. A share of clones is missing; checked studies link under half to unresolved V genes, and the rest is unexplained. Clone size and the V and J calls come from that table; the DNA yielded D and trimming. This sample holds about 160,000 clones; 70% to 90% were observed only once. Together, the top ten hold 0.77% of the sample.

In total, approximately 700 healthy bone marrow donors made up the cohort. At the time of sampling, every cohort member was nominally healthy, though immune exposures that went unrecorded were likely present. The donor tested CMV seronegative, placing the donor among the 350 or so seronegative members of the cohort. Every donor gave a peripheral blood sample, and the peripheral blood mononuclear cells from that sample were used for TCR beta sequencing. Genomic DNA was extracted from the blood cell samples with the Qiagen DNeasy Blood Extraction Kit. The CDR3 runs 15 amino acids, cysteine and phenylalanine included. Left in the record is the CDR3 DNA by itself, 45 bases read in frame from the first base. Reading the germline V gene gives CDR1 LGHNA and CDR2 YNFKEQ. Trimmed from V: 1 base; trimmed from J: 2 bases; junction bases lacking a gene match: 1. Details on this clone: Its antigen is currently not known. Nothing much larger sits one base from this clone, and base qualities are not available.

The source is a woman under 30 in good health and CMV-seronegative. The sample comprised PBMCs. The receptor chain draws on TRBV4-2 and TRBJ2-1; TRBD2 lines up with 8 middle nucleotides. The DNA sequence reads TGTGCCAGCAGCCAAGCGGGAGGGCCCTACAATGAGCAGTTCTTC. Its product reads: CASSQAGGPYNEQFF.